This TCR beta chain appears in the sequencing data of a study of blood T cells in healthy people across ages. With respect to this clonotype: This sequence may be a read error, since a much larger clone differs from it by one base.

The CDR3 runs to 14 residues. Germline CDR1 reads MNHEY; CDR2 reads SMNVEV (reference sequence). Caucasian individuals from Russia who were healthy and aged about 6 to 95 acted as donors. Together with a sample-barcoded 5' primer, a J-beta primer mix was included in a second PCR lasting roughly 6 to 12 cycles. TCRdb reprocessed the 5' RACE reads with MiXCR, giving one entry per CDR3 protein. The table includes hundreds of thousands of distinct CDR3 sequences, about 56% detected once. The sequencing input was blood. The rearrangement joins TRBV27 to TRBJ2-1; TRBD1 aligns across 7 bases. The last part of the DNA fits TRBJ2-7 better; the J call may be wrong. The origin of this receptor is a man in his forties or fifties in good health. CDR3 in amino acids: CANSRPGQSYEQYF. Here the CDR3 DNA reads TGTGCCAACAGCCGTCCGGGACAGAGCTACGAGCAGTACTTC.